Listed below are T cell receptor beta chains from one sample, sequenced in a study of T cell clones after liver transplantation. Assay: immunoSEQ multiplex PCR; the TCRdb copy retains only in-frame clones and omits some. The data contain around 43,000 clones, around 83% of them singletons. This specimen was CD4+ T cells from blood, taken 24 months after liver transplant. The source of these receptors is a human patient who received a liver transplant. The graft donor may be the source of some T cells. The CDR3 runs from the conserved cysteine through the conserved F or W. Each record gives: D gene, J gene, clone size, V gene, CDR3 DNA, CDR3 protein. A D gene is named only where the DNA matches it firmly. Clone size is stated in some rows and not others, as once, few, many or a class when expanded.

d_gene: TRBD1; j_gene: TRBJ2-7; abundance: -; v_gene: TRBV4-1; CDR3nt: TGCGCCAGCAGCCAATTTAGAGCGGCGGACAGGGGGCTCGAGCAGTACTTC; CDR3aa: CASSQFRAADRGLEQYF
d_gene: -; j_gene: TRBJ2-1; abundance: -; v_gene: TRBV2; CDR3nt: TGTGCCAGCAGTGATTATGACCCATTTCGCTACAATGAGCAGTTCTTC; CDR3aa: CASSDYDPFRYNEQFF
d_gene: -; j_gene: TRBJ2-7; abundance: few; v_gene: TRBV5-4; CDR3nt: TGTGCCAGCAGCTTGAACGCGGCGGGGTCCTACGAGCAGTACTTC; CDR3aa: CASSLNAAGSYEQYF
d_gene: -; j_gene: TRBJ2-2; abundance: once; v_gene: TRBV12-5; CDR3nt: TGTGCTAGTGGTTTGGTAAGACACCAGAACACCGGGGAGCTGTTTTTT; CDR3aa: CASGLVRHQNTGELFF
d_gene: TRBD1; j_gene: TRBJ1-4; abundance: -; v_gene: TRBV29-1; CDR3nt: TGCAGCGTGGGACCGGACAGGGGTGAAAAACTGTTTTTT; CDR3aa: CSVGPDRGEKLFF
d_gene: -; j_gene: TRBJ1-4; abundance: -; v_gene: TRBV9; CDR3nt: TGTGCCAGCAGCGGGGGGGACCGAGCAGGAACTAATGAAAAACTGTTTTTT; CDR3aa: CASSGGDRAGTNEKLFF
d_gene: -; j_gene: TRBJ2-3; abundance: -; v_gene: TRBV19; CDR3nt: TGTGCCAGTAGTCCCATCCTCGGCGGGGTCACAGATACGCAGTATTTT; CDR3aa: CASSPILGGVTDTQYF
d_gene: TRBD1; j_gene: TRBJ1-3; abundance: once; v_gene: TRBV9; CDR3nt: TGTGCCAGCAGCGTAGCAGGGACAGGGCAAATAGGAAACACCATATATTTT; CDR3aa: CASSVAGTGQIGNTIYF
d_gene: -; j_gene: TRBJ1-1; abundance: -; v_gene: TRBV7-9; CDR3nt: TGTGCCAGCCCCCCTTTGGGTCGCACTGAAGCTTTCTTT; CDR3aa: CASPPLGRTEAFF
d_gene: -; j_gene: TRBJ2-1; abundance: -; v_gene: TRBV5-8; CDR3nt: TGTGCCAGCAGCTTTGGTGGTATCTCCTACAATGAGCAGTTCTTC; CDR3aa: CASSFGGISYNEQFF
d_gene: TRBD2; j_gene: TRBJ2-7; abundance: few; v_gene: TRBV6-4; CDR3nt: TGTGCCAGCAGTGTAAGAACTGGGATAGCGGGGAACTACGAGCAGTACTTC; CDR3aa: CASSVRTGIAGNYEQYF
d_gene: -; j_gene: TRBJ2-1; abundance: -; v_gene: TRBV7-3; CDR3nt: TGTGCCAGCAGCTTAAGTCAGGTGGGTGAGCAGTTCTTC; CDR3aa: CASSLSQVGEQFF
d_gene: -; j_gene: TRBJ2-2; abundance: -; v_gene: TRBV6-4; CDR3nt: TGTGCCAGCAGTGCCGGGAGATCCACCGGGGAGCTGTTTTTT; CDR3aa: CASSAGRSTGELFF
d_gene: -; j_gene: TRBJ2-7; abundance: -; v_gene: TRBV7-2; CDR3nt: TGTGCCAGCAGCTTAGCCCCAGACACCCCCTACGAGCAGTACTTC; CDR3aa: CASSLAPDTPYEQYF
d_gene: TRBD1; j_gene: TRBJ1-2; abundance: -; v_gene: TRBV6-5; CDR3nt: TGTGCCAGCAGTTCCGGACAGGGCGCTGGCTACACCTTC; CDR3aa: CASSSGQGAGYTF
d_gene: TRBD1; j_gene: TRBJ1-2; abundance: -; v_gene: TRBV11-2; CDR3nt: TGTGCTAGCGCCCAGGGGGACCAGAACTATGGCTACACCTTC; CDR3aa: CASAQGDQNYGYTF
d_gene: -; j_gene: TRBJ1-5; abundance: -; v_gene: TRBV19; CDR3nt: TGTGCCAGTAGTAGCCCACAGGGATTATTAGGCAATCAGCCCCAGCATTTT; CDR3aa: CASSSPQGLLGNQPQHF
d_gene: -; j_gene: TRBJ2-3; abundance: -; v_gene: TRBV11-2; CDR3nt: TGTGCCAGCAGCTTAGGCGAGGGCGATACGCAGTATTTT; CDR3aa: CASSLGEGDTQYF
d_gene: -; j_gene: TRBJ2-1; abundance: -; v_gene: TRBV7-3; CDR3nt: TGTGCCAGCAGCTTAAGTCTAGGGGCAGGGCACAATGAGCAGTTCTTC; CDR3aa: CASSLSLGAGHNEQFF
d_gene: TRBD1; j_gene: TRBJ2-7; abundance: -; v_gene: TRBV6-1; CDR3nt: TGTGCCAGCATACCGCCCAGACAGGGCTCCTACGAGCAGTACTTC; CDR3aa: CASIPPRQGSYEQYF
d_gene: TRBD1; j_gene: TRBJ2-7; abundance: -; v_gene: TRBV6-6; CDR3nt: TGTGCCAGCTCTTACCGGACAGGGAACTCCTACGAGCAGTACTTC; CDR3aa: CASSYRTGNSYEQYF
d_gene: TRBD1; j_gene: TRBJ1-2; abundance: -; v_gene: TRBV6-1; CDR3nt: TGTGCCAGCAGTGAAGGTACAGGGGGCTTCTATGGCTACACCTTC; CDR3aa: CASSEGTGGFYGYTF
d_gene: -; j_gene: TRBJ2-7; abundance: -; v_gene: TRBV9; CDR3nt: TGTGCCAGCAGCGTGACTAGTGGGGACTACGAGCAGTACTTC; CDR3aa: CASSVTSGDYEQYF
d_gene: TRBD1; j_gene: TRBJ1-4; abundance: -; v_gene: TRBV19; CDR3nt: TGTGCCAGTAGTACCATCCGGGACAGGGGAAGTGGTGAAAAACTGTTTTTT; CDR3aa: CASSTIRDRGSGEKLFF
d_gene: TRBD2; j_gene: TRBJ2-7; abundance: -; v_gene: TRBV4-2; CDR3nt: TGTGCCAGCAGCCAAGATCTGGGACTAGCGGCGGGCGAGCAGTACTTC; CDR3aa: CASSQDLGLAAGEQYF
d_gene: TRBD2; j_gene: TRBJ2-5; abundance: -; v_gene: TRBV6-5; CDR3nt: TGTGCCAGCCACCTAAGCTGGGGCGGGGGGACCCAGTACTTC; CDR3aa: CASHLSWGGGTQYF
d_gene: -; j_gene: TRBJ1-1; abundance: -; v_gene: TRBV7-9; CDR3nt: TGTGCCAGCAGCCGGGCCTTAAACACTGAAGCTTTCTTT; CDR3aa: CASSRALNTEAFF
d_gene: -; j_gene: TRBJ1-1; abundance: -; v_gene: TRBV6-5; CDR3nt: TGTGCCAGCAGTTACACCGTGACAGGGAACACTGAAGCTTTCTTT; CDR3aa: CASSYTVTGNTEAFF
d_gene: TRBD2; j_gene: TRBJ2-2; abundance: -; v_gene: TRBV6-6; CDR3nt: TGTGCCAGCAGCATAACTAGCGGGGGTGCGAACGGGGAGCTGTTTTTT; CDR3aa: CASSITSGGANGELFF
d_gene: -; j_gene: TRBJ1-5; abundance: -; v_gene: TRBV28; CDR3nt: TGTGCCAGCAGTCCTCCCCTCACCAGGGGCAATCAGCCCCAGCATTTT; CDR3aa: CASSPPLTRGNQPQHF
d_gene: -; j_gene: TRBJ1-5; abundance: -; v_gene: TRBV7-2; CDR3nt: TGTGCCAGCAGCCCCAGCCGGCCCGGTCGGAGCAATCAGCCCCAGCATTTT; CDR3aa: CASSPSRPGRSNQPQHF
d_gene: -; j_gene: TRBJ2-7; abundance: few; v_gene: TRBV29-1; CDR3nt: TGCAGCGCACAGGTAGGGGCCACCTACGAGCAGTACTTC; CDR3aa: CSAQVGATYEQYF
d_gene: -; j_gene: TRBJ2-7; abundance: -; v_gene: TRBV11-1; CDR3nt: TGTGCCAGCAGCTTTCGCGGGGGCCCCTACGAGCAGTACTTC; CDR3aa: CASSFRGGPYEQYF
d_gene: -; j_gene: TRBJ1-5; abundance: -; v_gene: TRBV25-1; CDR3nt: TGTGCCAGCAGTGAATGGGGGGGTAGCAATCAGCCCCAGCATTTT; CDR3aa: CASSEWGGSNQPQHF
d_gene: -; j_gene: TRBJ2-1; abundance: -; v_gene: TRBV15; CDR3nt: TGTGCCACCAGCAGAGTTGAAGCGAGGCATGAGCAGTTCTTC; CDR3aa: CATSRVEARHEQFF
d_gene: TRBD2; j_gene: TRBJ2-1; abundance: -; v_gene: TRBV15; CDR3nt: TGTGCCACCAGCTCTCGACTAGCCAACAATGAGCAGTTCTTC; CDR3aa: CATSSRLANNEQFF
d_gene: TRBD1; j_gene: TRBJ2-7; abundance: -; v_gene: TRBV27; CDR3nt: TGTGCCAGCAGTTTACGGCTCGGGACAGGATTCTACGAGCAGTACTTC; CDR3aa: CASSLRLGTGFYEQYF
d_gene: TRBD2; j_gene: TRBJ2-3; abundance: -; v_gene: TRBV28; CDR3nt: TGTGCCAGCAAGACTAGCGGGACCACAGATACGCAGTATTTT; CDR3aa: CASKTSGTTDTQYF
d_gene: -; j_gene: TRBJ2-3; abundance: -; v_gene: TRBV9; CDR3nt: TGTGCCAGCAGCGCGCAGGGGTTGGTGGTTACAGATACGCAGTATTTT; CDR3aa: CASSAQGLVVTDTQYF
d_gene: -; j_gene: TRBJ2-7; abundance: -; v_gene: TRBV28; CDR3nt: TGTGCCAGCCAGGGCAGCGGCAGAACTTCTTACGAGCAGTACTTC; CDR3aa: CASQGSGRTSYEQYF
d_gene: TRBD1; j_gene: TRBJ2-5; abundance: -; v_gene: TRBV19; CDR3nt: TGTGCCAGTAGTTTGATGCTGGGACAGCCCCAAGAGACCCAGTACTTC; CDR3aa: CASSLMLGQPQETQYF
d_gene: -; j_gene: TRBJ1-2; abundance: -; v_gene: TRBV5-1; CDR3nt: TGCGCCAGCAGCATTTCCTCCGGGGCATTGAATGGCTACACCTTC; CDR3aa: CASSISSGALNGYTF
d_gene: -; j_gene: TRBJ1-5; abundance: -; v_gene: TRBV21-1; CDR3nt: TGTGCCAGCAGCAAAGAGCTCCGGAGACAGGGGAATTATAGCAATCAGCCCCAGCATTTT; CDR3aa: CASSKELRRQGNYSNQPQHF
d_gene: -; j_gene: TRBJ2-7; abundance: -; v_gene: TRBV5-4; CDR3nt: TGTGCCAGCAGCTTACCCCGGGACACCCCGCAGTACTTC; CDR3aa: CASSLPRDTPQYF
d_gene: -; j_gene: TRBJ1-1; abundance: -; v_gene: TRBV19; CDR3nt: TGTGCCAGTAGTCGGCAGAGGAACACTGAAGCTTTCTTT; CDR3aa: CASSRQRNTEAFF
d_gene: -; j_gene: TRBJ2-3; abundance: -; v_gene: TRBV5-4; CDR3nt: TGTGCCAGCAGCTTGGGGCAGGACACAGATACGCAGTATTTT; CDR3aa: CASSLGQDTDTQYF
d_gene: -; j_gene: TRBJ1-1; abundance: -; v_gene: TRBV18; CDR3nt: TGTGCCAGCTCACCCACGACGGGGGCGGACACTGAAGCTTTCTTT; CDR3aa: CASSPTTGADTEAFF
d_gene: -; j_gene: TRBJ2-7; abundance: -; v_gene: TRBV27; CDR3nt: TGTGCCAGCAGTTTGGTACAGGGATACGAGCAGTACTTC; CDR3aa: CASSLVQGYEQYF
d_gene: -; j_gene: TRBJ1-2; abundance: -; v_gene: TRBV29-1; CDR3nt: TGCAGCGTTGAAGGCCAGGGAGGAGGCTACACCTTC; CDR3aa: CSVEGQGGGYTF